The rows below give T cell receptor beta chains drawn from one sample of a study of blood T cell repertoires in COVID-19. Assay used: immunoSEQ multiplex PCR; TCRdb lists only in-frame clones, some missing. The sample contains just under 350,000 clones, around nine tenths of which appear only once. The source material was peripheral blood. The receptors derive from a woman in her 70s with COVID-19, enrolled during active disease. The CDR3 runs from the conserved cysteine through the conserved F or W. D genes are given only for firm matches. A row's size may be missing; if present it is once, few, many or a size class.

abundance	d_gene	v_gene	j_gene	CDR3aa	CDR3nt
once	TRBD1	TRBV5-8	TRBJ2-7	CASSLGLLRGQGANEQYF	TGTGCCAGCAGCTTGGGGCTATTAAGAGGACAGGGGGCGAACGAGCAGTACTTC
-	-	TRBV5-1	TRBJ1-4	CASSPGGRANEKLFF	TGCGCCAGCAGCCCGGGGGGGCGGGCTAATGAAAAACTGTTTTTT
-	-	TRBV7-8	TRBJ2-7	CASSWVPEELRYEQYF	TGTGCCAGCAGCTGGGTCCCCGAGGAGTTGCGCTACGAGCAGTACTTC
-	-	TRBV5-1	TRBJ1-3	CASSLAGGLSGNTIYF	TGCGCCAGCAGCTTGGCGGGCGGACTTTCTGGAAACACCATATATTTT
-	-	TRBV7-2	TRBJ2-2	CASTDKNTGELFF	TGTGCCAGCACCGACAAGAACACCGGGGAGCTGTTTTTT
-	-	TRBV4-1	TRBJ2-7	CASSQVEGKIDEQYF	TGCGCCAGCAGCCAAGTAGAGGGTAAGATCGACGAGCAGTACTTC
-	-	TRBV6-5	TRBJ1-5	CASSTARGGQPQHF	TGTGCCAGTTCTACGGCACGGGGGGGTCAGCCCCAGCATTTT
-	-	TRBV27	TRBJ2-7	CASSLLGPPREQYF	TGTGCCAGCAGTTTATTGGGCCCCCCAAGGGAGCAGTACTTC
-	-	TRBV4-2	TRBJ1-4	CASSQDGGIRTNEKLFF	TGTGCCAGCAGCCAAGACGGGGGGATTCGAACTAATGAAAAACTGTTTTTT
-	-	TRBV30	TRBJ1-3	CAWSTGGNTIYF	TGTGCCTGGAGTACGGGAGGAAACACCATATATTTT
-	-	TRBV7-9	TRBJ2-1	CASSWGDYNEQFF	TGTGCCAGCAGCTGGGGGGACTACAATGAGCAGTTCTTC
-	TRBD1	TRBV14	TRBJ1-6	CASSRTGLNSPLHF	TGTGCCAGCAGCCGGACAGGGTTGAATTCACCCCTCCACTTT
-	TRBD1	TRBV15	TRBJ2-7	CATSRAGTGGEQYF	TGTGCCACCAGCAGGGCCGGGACAGGGGGCGAGCAGTACTTC
-	-	TRBV5-1	TRBJ1-1	CASSRPTGNTEAFF	TGCGCCAGCAGTAGGCCGACAGGGAACACTGAAGCTTTCTTT
-	-	TRBV7-2	TRBJ1-1	CASSLGLTPEAFF	TGTGCCAGCAGCTTAGGACTCACCCCTGAAGCTTTCTTT
once	TRBD1	TRBV19	TRBJ1-1	CASSAPGQGAISDTEAFF	TGTGCCAGTAGTGCTCCGGGACAGGGGGCTATATCGGACACTGAAGCTTTCTTT
-	-	TRBV6-6	TRBJ1-1	CASRGGTEAFF	TGTGCCAGCAGGGGGGGTACTGAAGCTTTCTTT
once	-	TRBV24-1	TRBJ2-3	CATSDLTDQDTQYF	TGTGCCACCAGTGATTTGACAGATCAAGATACGCAGTATTTT
-	TRBD1	TRBV9	TRBJ1-1	CASSGVDRVEAFF	TGTGCCAGCAGTGGAGTGGACAGGGTGGAAGCTTTCTTT
once	-	TRBV2	TRBJ1-6	CASSETRGSSPLHF	TGTGCCAGCAGTGAAACCAGGGGCTCGTCACCCCTCCACTTT
few	-	TRBV3-1/TRBV3-2	TRBJ2-7	CASSQSYEQYF	TGTGCCAGCAGCCAATCTTACGAGCAGTACTTC
-	TRBD1	TRBV4-1	TRBJ1-5	CASSQAPGTVYQPQHF	TGCGCCAGCAGCCAAGCCCCCGGGACAGTTTATCAGCCCCAGCATTTT
once	-	TRBV12-3/TRBV12-4	TRBJ1-2	CASSFQTNYGYTF	TGTGCCAGCAGTTTCCAGACTAACTATGGCTACACCTTC
-	TRBD2	TRBV9	TRBJ2-1	CASSPAGTTYNEQFF	TGTGCCAGCAGCCCCGCCGGGACTACATACAATGAGCAGTTCTTC
-	-	TRBV7-2	TRBJ2-3	CASSLRLTDTQYF	TGTGCCAGCAGCCTGCGACTAACAGATACGCAGTATTTT
-	TRBD1	TRBV10-3	TRBJ1-5	CAIKGAGLPQHF	TGTGCCATCAAGGGGGCGGGTCTGCCCCAGCATTTT
-	TRBD2	TRBV7-9	TRBJ2-7	CASSPGLAGGTSLYEQYF	TGTGCCAGCAGCCCCGGACTAGCGGGGGGCACCTCACTTTACGAGCAGTACTTC
-	-	TRBV12-5	TRBJ2-7	CASGLAGGQDEQYF	TGTGCTAGTGGTTTGGCGGGGGGCCAAGACGAGCAGTACTTC
-	-	TRBV3-1/TRBV3-2	TRBJ2-1	CASSQALGRLGPNNEQFF	TGTGCCAGCAGCCAAGCGCTAGGGAGGCTAGGGCCTAACAATGAGCAGTTCTTC
-	TRBD1	TRBV7-3	TRBJ2-3	CASSFRRTGGATDTQYF	TGTGCCAGCAGCTTCCGTAGGACAGGGGGTGCCACAGATACGCAGTATTTT
-	TRBD1	TRBV5-1	TRBJ2-2	CASSPGTGTGELFF	TGCGCCAGCAGCCCAGGGACAGGCACCGGGGAGCTGTTTTTT
-	TRBD1	TRBV6-1	TRBJ1-2	CASSEKGTGFNYGYTF	TGTGCCAGCAGTGAAAAGGGGACAGGGTTCAACTATGGCTACACCTTC
-	-	TRBV27	TRBJ2-7	CASSLVNLGYEQYF	TGTGCCAGCAGTTTAGTCAATCTAGGCTACGAGCAGTACTTC
few	-	TRBV9	TRBJ1-3	CASSPFPGGQGSGNTIYF	TGTGCCAGCAGCCCTTTTCCCGGGGGGCAGGGCTCTGGAAACACCATATATTTT
-	-	TRBV2	TRBJ1-5	CASSPGHNQPQHF	TGTGCCAGCAGTCCAGGACACAATCAGCCCCAGCATTTT
-	TRBD1	TRBV6-5	TRBJ2-7	CASSRTGTSYEQYF	TGTGCCAGCAGTCGGACAGGGACTTCCTACGAGCAGTACTTC
-	-	TRBV2	TRBJ1-1	CASSEERNTEAFF	TGTGCCAGCAGTGAGGAGAGAAACACTGAAGCTTTCTTT
-	-	TRBV24-1	TRBJ1-1	CATSDPRTGNTEAFF	TGTGCCACCAGTGACCCCCGGACGGGAAACACTGAAGCTTTCTTT
once	-	TRBV24-1	TRBJ2-5	CATSVALGAQETQYF	TGTGCCACCAGTGTCGCCTTGGGCGCTCAAGAGACCCAGTACTTC
-	-	TRBV24-1	TRBJ2-3	CATSAAGALPTDTQYF	TGTGCCACCAGTGCGGCGGGGGCCCTACCCACAGATACGCAGTATTTT
few	TRBD1	TRBV23-1	TRBJ1-5	CASSRTGNQPQHF	TGCGCCAGCAGCCGGACAGGGAATCAGCCCCAGCATTTT
-	-	TRBV27	TRBJ1-2	CASSLLQGYGYTF	TGTGCCAGCAGTTTACTCCAGGGCTATGGCTACACCTTC